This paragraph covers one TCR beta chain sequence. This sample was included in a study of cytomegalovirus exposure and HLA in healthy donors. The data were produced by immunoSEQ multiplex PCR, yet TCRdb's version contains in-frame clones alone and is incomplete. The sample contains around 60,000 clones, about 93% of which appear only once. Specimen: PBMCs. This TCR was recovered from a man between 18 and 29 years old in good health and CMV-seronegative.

CDR3 in DNA: TGTGCCAGCAGTGAGGTAGCGGGAGTGGGCACAGATACGCAGTATTTT. It is translated as CASSEVAGVGTDTQYF. The rearrangement uses TRBV6-4 and TRBJ2-3; 9 positions agree with TRBD2. V lost 3 bases, J lost 1 base, and 5 bases stayed unmatched. Germline CDR1 is MRHNA and CDR2 is SNTAGT. This CDR3 comprises 16 residues.